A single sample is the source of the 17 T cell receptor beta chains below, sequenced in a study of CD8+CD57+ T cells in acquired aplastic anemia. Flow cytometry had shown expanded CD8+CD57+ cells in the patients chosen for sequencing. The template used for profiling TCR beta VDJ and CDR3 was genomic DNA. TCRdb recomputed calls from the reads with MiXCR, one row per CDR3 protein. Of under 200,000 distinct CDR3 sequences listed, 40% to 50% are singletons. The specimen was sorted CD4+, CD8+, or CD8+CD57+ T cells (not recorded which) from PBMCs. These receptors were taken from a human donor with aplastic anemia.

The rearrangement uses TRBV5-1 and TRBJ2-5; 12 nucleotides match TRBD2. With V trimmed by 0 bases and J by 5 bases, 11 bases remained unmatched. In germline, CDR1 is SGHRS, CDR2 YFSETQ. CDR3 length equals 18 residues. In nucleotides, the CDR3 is TGCGCCAGCAGCTTGGAACTAGCGGGAGGAGGATGGGTTGAGACCCAGTACTTC. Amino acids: CASSLELAGGGWVETQYF.

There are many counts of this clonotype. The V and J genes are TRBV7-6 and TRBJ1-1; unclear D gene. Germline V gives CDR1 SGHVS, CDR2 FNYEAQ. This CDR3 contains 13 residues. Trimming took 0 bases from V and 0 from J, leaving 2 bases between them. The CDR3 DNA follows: TGTGCCAGCAGCTTAGCCCTGAACACTGAAGCTTTCTTT. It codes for CASSLALNTEAFF.

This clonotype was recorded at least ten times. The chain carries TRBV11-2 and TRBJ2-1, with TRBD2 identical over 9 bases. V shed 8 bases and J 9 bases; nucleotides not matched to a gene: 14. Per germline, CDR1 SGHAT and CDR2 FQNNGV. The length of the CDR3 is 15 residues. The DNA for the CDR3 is TGTGCCAGCTCCACACCAGCGGGAGGTCGGCCTGAGCAGTTCTTC. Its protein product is CASSTPAGGRPEQFF.

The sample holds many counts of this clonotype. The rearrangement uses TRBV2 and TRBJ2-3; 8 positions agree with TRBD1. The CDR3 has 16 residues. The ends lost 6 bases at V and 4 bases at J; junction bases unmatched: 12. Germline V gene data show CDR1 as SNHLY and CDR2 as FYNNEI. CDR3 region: CASRDIGQGKSDTQYF. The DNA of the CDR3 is TGTGCCAGCAGAGACATCGGACAGGGAAAATCAGATACGCAGTATTTT.

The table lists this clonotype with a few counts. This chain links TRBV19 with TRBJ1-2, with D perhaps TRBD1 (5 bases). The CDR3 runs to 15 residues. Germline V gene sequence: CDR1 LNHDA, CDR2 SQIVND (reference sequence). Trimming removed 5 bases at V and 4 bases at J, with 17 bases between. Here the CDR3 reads CASSPGLGVIYGYTF. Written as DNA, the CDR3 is TGTGCCAGTAGTCCTGGATTAGGGGTGATCTATGGCTACACCTTC.

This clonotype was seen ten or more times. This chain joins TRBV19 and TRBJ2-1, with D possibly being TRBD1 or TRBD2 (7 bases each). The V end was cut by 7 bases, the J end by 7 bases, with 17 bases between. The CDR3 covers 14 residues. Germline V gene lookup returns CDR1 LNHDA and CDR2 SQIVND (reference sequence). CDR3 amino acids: CASIHRGGKNEQFF. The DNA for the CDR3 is TGTGCCAGTATCCACAGGGGAGGGAAAAATGAGCAGTTCTTC.

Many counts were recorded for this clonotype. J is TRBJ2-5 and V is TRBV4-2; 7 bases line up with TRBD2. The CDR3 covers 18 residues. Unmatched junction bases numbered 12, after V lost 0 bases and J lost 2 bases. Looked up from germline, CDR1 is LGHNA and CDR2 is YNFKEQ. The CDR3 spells CASSQDPLGPGGQETQYF. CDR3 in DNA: TGTGCCAGCAGCCAAGATCCCCTCGGACCGGGGGGTCAAGAGACCCAGTACTTC.

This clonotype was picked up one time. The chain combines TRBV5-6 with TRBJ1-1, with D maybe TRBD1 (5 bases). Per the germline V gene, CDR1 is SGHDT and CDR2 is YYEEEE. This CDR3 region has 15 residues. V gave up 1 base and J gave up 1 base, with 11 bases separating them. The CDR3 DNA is TGTGCCAGCAGCTTGAAGGGTCAGGGGAACACTGAAGCTTTCTTT. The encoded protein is CASSLKGQGNTEAFF.

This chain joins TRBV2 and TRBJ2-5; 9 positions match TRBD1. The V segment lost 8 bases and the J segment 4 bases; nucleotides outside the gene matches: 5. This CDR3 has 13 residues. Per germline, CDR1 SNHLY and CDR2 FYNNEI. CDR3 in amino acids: CASGVDRGETQYF. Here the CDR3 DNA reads TGTGCCAGCGGGGTGGACAGGGGAGAGACCCAGTACTTC.

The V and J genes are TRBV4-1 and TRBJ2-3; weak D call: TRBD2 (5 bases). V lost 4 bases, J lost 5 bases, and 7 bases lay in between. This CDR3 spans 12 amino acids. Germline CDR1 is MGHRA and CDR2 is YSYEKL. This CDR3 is CASSPSLDTQYF. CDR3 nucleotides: TGCGCCAGCAGCCCTAGCTTAGATACGCAGTATTTT.

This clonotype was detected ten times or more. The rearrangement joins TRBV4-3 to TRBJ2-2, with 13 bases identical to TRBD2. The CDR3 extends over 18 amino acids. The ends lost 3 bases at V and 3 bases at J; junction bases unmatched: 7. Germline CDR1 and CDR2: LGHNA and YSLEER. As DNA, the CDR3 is TGCGCCAGCAGCCACGGCAAACTAGCGGGAGGGTACACCGGGGAGCTGTTTTTT. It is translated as CASSHGKLAGGYTGELFF.

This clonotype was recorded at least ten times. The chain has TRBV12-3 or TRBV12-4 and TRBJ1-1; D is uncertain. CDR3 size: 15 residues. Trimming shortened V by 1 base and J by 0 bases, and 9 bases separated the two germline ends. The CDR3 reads CASSLGGVMNTEAFF. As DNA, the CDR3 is TGTGCCAGCAGTTTAGGGGGAGTCATGAACACTGAAGCTTTCTTT.

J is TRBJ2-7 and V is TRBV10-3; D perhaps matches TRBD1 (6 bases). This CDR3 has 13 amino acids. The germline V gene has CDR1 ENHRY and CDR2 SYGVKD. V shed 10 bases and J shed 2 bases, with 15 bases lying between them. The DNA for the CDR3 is TGTGCCAGCCGCCCCGCAGGGGCCTACGAGCAGTACTTC. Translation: CASRPAGAYEQYF.

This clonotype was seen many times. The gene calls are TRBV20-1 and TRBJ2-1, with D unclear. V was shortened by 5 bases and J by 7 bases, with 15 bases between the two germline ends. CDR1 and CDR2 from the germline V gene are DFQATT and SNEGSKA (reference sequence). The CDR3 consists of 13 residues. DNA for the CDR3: TGCAGTGCTCCCTACTGGAGTTCTAATGAGCAGTTCTTC. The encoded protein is CSAPYWSSNEQFF.

This CDR3 is CASSARYTYEQYF. Written as DNA, the CDR3 is TGTGCCAGCAGTGCGCGATATACCTACGAGCAGTACTTC. The rearrangement joins TRBV2 to TRBJ2-7; unclear D gene. Germline CDR1 SNHLY, CDR2 FYNNEI. V lost 4 bases, J lost 2 bases, and 9 bases lay in between. The CDR3 has 13 amino acids.

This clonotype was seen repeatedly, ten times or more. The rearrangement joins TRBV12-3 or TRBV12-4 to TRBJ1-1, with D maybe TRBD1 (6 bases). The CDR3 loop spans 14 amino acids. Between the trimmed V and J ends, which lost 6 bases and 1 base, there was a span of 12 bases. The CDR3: CASRPYRENTEAFF. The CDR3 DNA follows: TGTGCCAGCAGACCATACAGGGAGAACACTGAAGCTTTCTTT.

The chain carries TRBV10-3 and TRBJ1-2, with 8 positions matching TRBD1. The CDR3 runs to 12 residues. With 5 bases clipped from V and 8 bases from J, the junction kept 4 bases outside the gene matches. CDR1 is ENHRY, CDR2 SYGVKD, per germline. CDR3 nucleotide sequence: TGTGCCATCAGTTCAGGGGGCCACGGCTACACCTTC. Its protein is CAISSGGHGYTF.